The sample holds a few counts of the clone carrying this TCR beta chain. The antigen remains undetermined. PCR used 60 Vbeta primers and 13 Jbeta primers. Generated by immunoSEQ multiplex PCR, the TCRdb table keeps only in-frame clones and is missing some. The sample shows approximately 130,000 clones, 81% of them seen only once. It was healthy bone marrow donors who served as donors. The source of the sample is a study of cytomegalovirus exposure and HLA in healthy donors. Findings of the study overall: A previous analysis found most TCR beta V segments productive roughly 90% or roughly 30% of the time. Per a later analysis, HLA-associated TCR beta chains showed more clonal expansion than other, equally common TCR beta chains.

The sequenced sample consisted of PBMCs. The clonotype originates from a man aged 18 to 30 in good health and CMV-seronegative.

The CDR3 loop is CASSVGEGGNTDTQYF. For the CDR3, the DNA is TGTGCCAGCAGCGTTGGGGAAGGAGGGAACACAGATACGCAGTATTTT. The chain uses TRBV9 and TRBJ2-3; D may be TRBD2 (6 bases). V lost 2 bases and J 2 bases, leaving 15 bases between the germline ends. The CDR3 is 16 amino acids. Germline V gene lookup returns CDR1 SGDLS and CDR2 YYNGEE.